This T cell receptor (beta chain) was identified during a study of technical replicates of blood from a handful of donors. This CDR3 spans 15 amino acids. The V and J ends lost 4 bases and 2 bases respectively, with 13 bases between them. Germline V gene sequence: CDR1 SGHRS, CDR2 YFSETQ. The data were produced by immunoSEQ multiplex PCR, yet TCRdb's version contains in-frame clones alone and is incomplete. Among about 75,000 clones listed, roughly 90% were seen once. The chain carries TRBV5-1 and TRBJ1-3; D gene uncertain. This sequence was found in a human donor in good health. What was sequenced was T cells isolated from PBMCs. For the CDR3, the DNA is TGCGCCAGCAGCCTGGGGTCCGCGCCTGGAAACACCATATATTTT. The encoded protein is CASSLGSAPGNTIYF.